These 25 T cell receptor beta chains were sequenced from one sample in a study of blood T cell repertoires in COVID-19 (TCRdb year 2020). Library preparation used the immunoSEQ multiplex PCR assay. As stored in TCRdb, this immuneACCESS dataset retains in-frame rearrangements with V and J assigned. A fraction of the clones does not appear; measured against another copy, unresolved V genes explain less than half of the discrepancy, and the remainder lacks a known reason. Recorded for this sample are fewer than 50,000 clones; roughly 90% of them occurred a single time. The ten most abundant clones make up around 3.7% of the sample. Sequenced input: peripheral blood. The source is a human donor in a cohort sampled during active COVID-19.

The V and J genes are TRBV7-2 and TRBJ2-7, with a weak D call TRBD1 (6 bases). V was cut by 1 base and J by 1 base, with 11 bases left in between. Germline V lookup: CDR1 SGHTA, CDR2 FQGNSA. The CDR3 length is 15 residues. CDR3 sequence: CASSLGQGQSYEQYF. In DNA form, the CDR3 reads TGTGCCAGCAGCTTAGGCCAAGGACAGTCCTACGAGCAGTACTTC.

The chain employs TRBV6-5 and TRBJ1-1, with 7 bases matching TRBD1. The CDR3 contains 13 residues. Germline assignment: CDR1 MNHEY and CDR2 SVGAGI. V lost 5 bases and J lost 11; bases outside the gene matches: 11. CDR3 coding DNA: TGTGCCAGCAGTCCCGACAGGGCAGGTTCGGCTTTCTTT. It encodes CASSPDRAGSAFF.

V and J are TRBV25-1 and TRBJ2-7, with D perhaps matching TRBD1 (5 bases). The CDR3 contains 12 residues. Per germline, CDR1 MGHDK and CDR2 SYGVNS. Trimming cost V 6 bases and J 2 bases, with 8 bases left between them. Written as DNA, the CDR3 is TGTGCCAGCAGAGACAGAACCTACGAGCAGTACTTC. Protein sequence: CASRDRTYEQYF.

CDR3 sequence: CASSSPGSNYGYTF. The CDR3 DNA sequence: TGTGCCAGCAGCTCACCAGGGTCCAACTATGGCTACACCTTC. The J gene is TRBJ1-2, the V gene TRBV3-1 (or the pseudogene TRBV3-2); a weak D match, TRBD1 (5 bases). Per the germline V gene, CDR1 is LGHDT and CDR2 is YNNKEL (reference sequence). V dropped 5 bases and J dropped 2 bases, with 12 bases sitting between them. The CDR3 is 14 residues long.

The chain combines TRBV19 with TRBJ2-1, with 10 nucleotides matching TRBD2. Germline trimming cut 4 bases from V and 4 bases from J; bases unmatched to any gene: 10. CDR1 LNHDA and CDR2 SQIVND come from the germline V gene (reference sequence). The CDR3 runs to 17 residues. CDR3 bases: TGTGCCAGTAGTAGGAGGCCCACTAGCGGGAATTACAATGAGCAGTTCTTC. Encoded protein: CASSRRPTSGNYNEQFF.

The J gene is TRBJ2-7, the V gene TRBV11-3; 11 bases fit TRBD2. Germline lookup yields CDR1 SGHNT and CDR2 YENEEA. The CDR3 spans 17 residues. J lost 4 bases, V lost 5 bases, and 13 bases had no gene match. This CDR3 is CASSPFDTSGRWYEQYV. CDR3 in DNA: TGTGCCAGCAGCCCCTTCGATACTAGCGGGAGATGGTACGAGCAGTACGTC.

The chain joins TRBV18 to TRBJ1-1; 8 bases match TRBD1. This CDR3 is built from 14 residues. V dropped 6 bases and J dropped 4; count of bases not matched to a gene: 7. Germline lookup yields CDR1 KGHSH and CDR2 LQKENI. The CDR3 loop is CASSPSGGGTEAFF. The CDR3 DNA reads as TGTGCCAGCTCTCCTTCAGGGGGCGGCACTGAAGCTTTCTTT.

This rearrangement joins TRBV7-3 to TRBJ2-2, with 11 positions matching TRBD1. The CDR3 sequence is 15 residues long. After removal of 3 bases from V and 8 bases from J, the junction contained 5 bases not matched to a gene. Per germline, CDR1 SGHTA and CDR2 FQGTGA. The CDR3 protein is CASSLGQGVSGELFF. CDR3 DNA sequence: TGTGCCAGCAGCTTGGGACAGGGGGTGTCGGGGGAGCTGTTTTTT.

V usage is TRBV19 and J usage is TRBJ1-1, with D unresolved. Between the trimmed V and J ends, which lost 6 bases and 0 bases, there was a span of 14 bases. CDR3 length equals 15 residues. Germline assignment: CDR1 LNHDA and CDR2 SQIVND (reference sequence). The CDR3 protein is CASSPDLRMNTEAFF. DNA of the CDR3: TGTGCCAGTAGCCCTGACTTACGAATGAACACTGAAGCTTTCTTT.

This sequence joins TRBV30 and TRBJ2-7, with 16 bases aligning to TRBD2. The CDR3 extends over 15 amino acids. The junction had 5 bases not matched to a gene; V was cut back by 3 bases and J by 6 bases. Germline-derived CDR1 and CDR2 are GTSNPN and SVGIG (reference sequence). The CDR3 is CAWSVGLAGGLEQYF. CDR3 nucleotides: TGTGCCTGGAGCGTGGGACTAGCGGGGGGGCTCGAGCAGTACTTC.

V gene TRBV11-2 combines with J gene TRBJ2-7; D remains unclear. Germline V gene lookup returns CDR1 SGHAT and CDR2 FQNNGV. The ends were cut back, 4 bases at V and 0 bases at J, with 13 bases in the middle. The CDR3 has 15 residues. CDR3 residues: CASSSESGFSYEQYF. The CDR3 DNA is TGTGCCAGCAGCTCAGAGTCGGGTTTCTCCTACGAGCAGTACTTC.

The chain employs TRBV2 and TRBJ1-2; 9 nucleotides match TRBD1. In germline, CDR1 is SNHLY, CDR2 FYNNEI. The CDR3 sequence is 14 residues long. V dropped 7 bases and J dropped 8; count of bases not matched to a gene: 11. CDR3 in amino acids: CASILGQGDGGYTF. For the CDR3, the DNA is TGTGCCAGCATCCTGGGACAGGGCGACGGGGGCTACACCTTC.

The gene calls are TRBV6-5 and TRBJ1-1; a weak D match, TRBD1 (6 bases). Germline values: CDR1 MNHEY, CDR2 SVGAGI. This CDR3 comprises 14 residues. V shed 6 bases and J shed 4 bases, with 15 bases lying between them. The CDR3 sequence: CASSRTGKGTEAFF. The CDR3 DNA follows: TGTGCCAGCAGCCGAACAGGGAAGGGCACTGAAGCTTTCTTT.

The CDR3, as DNA: TGTGCCAGCAGCCGGACTAGCGCCACAGATACGCAGTATTTT. It translates to CASSRTSATDTQYF. This rearrangement joins TRBV7-2 to TRBJ2-3, with 9 bases identical to TRBD2. The CDR3 runs to 14 residues. Germline V lookup: CDR1 SGHTA, CDR2 FQGNSA. J gave up 2 bases and V 5 bases, and 2 bases lay outside the gene matches.

This clone was observed a single time. J is TRBJ2-7 and V is TRBV11-2; maybe TRBD2 (5 bases). Between the trimmed V and J ends, which lost 4 bases and 1 base, there was a span of 23 bases. The germline V gene encodes CDR1 SGHAT and CDR2 FQNNGV. This CDR3 region has 18 residues. In DNA, the CDR3 is TGTGCCAGCAGCTCTCTAGGGAGAAAGGGTGAGCGATCCTACGAGCAGTACTTC. Protein product: CASSSLGRKGERSYEQYF.

This clone has more than one count but fewer than ten. The V call is TRBV19, the J call TRBJ2-7; a possible D gene is TRBD2 (7 bases). V lost 6 bases to trimming and J lost 2 bases, with 14 bases between them. This CDR3 region has 14 residues. Germline assignment: CDR1 LNHDA and CDR2 SQIVND (reference sequence). Written as DNA, the CDR3 is TGTGCCAGTAGCGTCGGAGGGGGGGCCTACGAGCAGTACTTC. It encodes CASSVGGGAYEQYF.

This chain joins TRBV27 and TRBJ2-7; a possible D gene is TRBD1 (5 bases). The CDR3 is made up of 14 amino acids. Germline CDR1 MNHEY, CDR2 SMNVEV (reference sequence). Trimming cost V 8 bases and J 1 base, with 15 bases left between them. CDR3 residues: CASRRTSLSYEQYV. CDR3 sequence (DNA): TGTGCCAGCCGTCGGACATCTTTGTCCTACGAGCAGTACGTC.

The chain uses TRBV9 and TRBJ2-5; 10 bases match TRBD1. Germline CDR1 SGDLS, CDR2 YYNGEE. The CDR3 is 15 amino acids. The trim removed 0 bases at V and 6 bases at J, leaving 5 bases unmatched. The CDR3 DNA reads TGTGCCAGCAGCGTAGGGGGGACAGGGGAAAAGACCCAGTACTTC. The encoded protein is CASSVGGTGEKTQYF. Looking up the rest from reference TRBV9 and TRBJ2-5 gives the full variable domain: DSGVTQTPKHLITATGQRVTLRCSPRSGDLSVYWYQQSLDQGLQFLIQYYNGEERAKGNILERFSAQQFPDLHSELNLSSLELGDSALYFCASSVGGTGEKTQYFGPGTRLLVL.

This clone showed up just a few times. The chain carries TRBV30 and TRBJ1-2, with D tentatively TRBD1 (6 bases). Deletions cut 8 bases from V and 4 bases from J, with 11 bases between. CDR3 size: 11 residues. Germline V gene sequence: CDR1 GTSNPN, CDR2 SVGIG (reference sequence). DNA for the CDR3: TGTGCCCAGGGACACAGCTATGGCTACACCTTC. It is translated as CAQGHSYGYTF. The full variable domain, its missing parts supplied by reference TRBV30 and TRBJ1-2, is SQTIHQWPATLVQPVGSPLSLECTVEGTSNPNLYWYRQAAGRGLQLLFYSVGIGQISSEVPQNLSASRPQDRQFILSSKKLLLSDSGFYLCAQGHSYGYTFGSGTRLTVV.

The chain links TRBV5-1 to TRBJ1-2; 7 bases fit TRBD1. J gave up 2 bases and V 3 bases, and 7 bases lay outside the gene matches. CDR3 length: 15 amino acids. CDR1 is SGHRS and CDR2 is YFSETQ in the germline V gene. Here the CDR3 reads CASSYGQVPNYGYTF. DNA for the CDR3: TGCGCCAGCAGCTACGGACAGGTGCCGAACTATGGCTACACCTTC.

The chain carries TRBV28 and TRBJ2-3; weak D call: TRBD1 (5 bases). V gave up 6 bases and J gave up 3 bases, with 10 bases separating them. CDR1 and CDR2 (germline): MDHEN, SYDVKM. This CDR3 has 13 residues. The CDR3 loop reads CASRGRATDTQYF. The DNA of the CDR3 is TGTGCCAGCAGAGGCAGGGCTACAGATACGCAGTATTTT. The variable domain in full, completed from reference TRBV28 and TRBJ2-3, reads DVKVTQSSRYLVKRTGEKVFLECVQDMDHENMFWYRQDPGLGLRLIYFSYDVKMKEKGDIPEGYSVSREKKERFSLILESASTNQTSMYLCASRGRATDTQYFGPGTRLTVL.

This chain joins TRBV5-1 and TRBJ2-2; TRBD1 is a possible D gene (5 bases). This CDR3 comprises 16 residues. V was clipped by 0 bases and J by 4 bases, with 13 bases between them. Germline V gives CDR1 SGHRS, CDR2 YFSETQ. CDR3 protein: CASSLAPSQGTGELFF. For the CDR3, the DNA is TGCGCCAGCAGCTTGGCTCCCTCCCAGGGCACCGGGGAGCTGTTTTTT.

J is TRBJ2-3 and V is TRBV7-3; 12 positions agree with TRBD2. The CDR3 is made up of 15 amino acids. J lost 6 bases, V lost 5 bases, and 6 bases had no gene match. Germline assignment: CDR1 SGHTA and CDR2 FQGTGA. The DNA for the CDR3 is TGTGCCAGCAGCGGCGGACTAGCGGGAAGGGATACGCAGTATTTT. Its protein product is CASSGGLAGRDTQYF.

V and J are TRBV10-3 and TRBJ2-3; 9 nucleotides match TRBD2. The CDR3 consists of 15 residues. The germline V gene has CDR1 ENHRY and CDR2 SYGVKD. V lost 6 bases, J lost 3 bases, and 7 bases stayed unmatched. As DNA, the CDR3 is TGTGCCATCAGAGCGGGAGGTCTGTCGACAGATACGCAGTATTTT. Translated: CAIRAGGLSTDTQYF.

The chain employs TRBV5-4 and TRBJ2-1; D is uncertain. This CDR3 region has 13 residues. The V gene lost 4 bases and the J gene lost 8 bases, with 13 bases spanning the gap. CDR1 and CDR2 from the germline V gene are SGHNT and YYREEE (reference sequence). The CDR3 DNA follows: TGTGCCAGCAGCCTTCCAAAAGAGGATGAGCAGTTCTTC. Its protein product is CASSLPKEDEQFF.